These T cell receptor beta chains were read from a single sample in a study of shared clonotypes between healthy human individuals. The data were produced by immunoSEQ multiplex PCR, yet TCRdb's version contains in-frame clones alone and is incomplete. The sample holds approximately 600,000 clones, around 96% seen once. The material sequenced was naive CD8+ T cells sorted from blood. The receptors here all came from a woman aged 25 to 45 in good health. The CDR3 runs from the conserved cysteine through the conserved F or W. The order of the fields is D gene, V gene, J gene, clone size, CDR3 protein, CDR3 DNA. The D gene is left open where the match is weak. The size field is filled for only some rows; it gives once, few, many or a size class.

-	TRBV21-1	TRBJ2-7	-	CASRCGGSLYEQYF	TGTGCCAGCAGGTGTGGTGGGTCCCTCTACGAGCAGTACTTC
-	TRBV25-1	TRBJ1-2	-	CASSVGLRGYGYTF	TGTGCCAGCAGTGTGGGGCTGAGGGGCTATGGCTACACCTTC
TRBD1	TRBV7-9	TRBJ2-3	-	CASSTLTGFTDTQYF	TGTGCCAGCAGCACCTTGACAGGGTTCACAGATACGCAGTATTTT
-	TRBV6-5	TRBJ1-1	-	CASSSTNKNTEAFF	TGTGCCAGCAGTTCTACTAACAAAAACACTGAAGCTTTCTTT
-	TRBV4-1	TRBJ1-1	-	CASSYRASNTEAFF	TGCGCCAGCAGCTATAGGGCTTCCAACACTGAAGCTTTCTTT
TRBD2	TRBV6-1	TRBJ2-7	-	CASSEELWREDEYEQYF	TGTGCCAGCAGTGAAGAATTATGGCGGGAGGACGAATACGAGCAGTACTTC
-	TRBV6-1	TRBJ1-2	-	CASSESYGYTF	TGTGCCAGCAGTGAAAGTTATGGCTACACCTTC
-	TRBV2	TRBJ2-7	-	CASSDNPGRGEQYF	TGTGCCAGCAGTGATAATCCCGGAAGGGGCGAGCAGTACTTC
TRBD1	TRBV4-1	TRBJ2-1	-	CASRRPGGVDEQFF	TGCGCCAGCAGAAGACCAGGGGGCGTGGATGAGCAGTTCTTC
-	TRBV30	TRBJ2-3	-	CAWSIWQILAESTDTQYF	TGTGCCTGGAGCATTTGGCAGATTTTAGCGGAGAGCACAGATACGCAGTATTTT
-	TRBV27	TRBJ1-5	-	CASSLTGRVANQPQHF	TGTGCCAGCAGTTTAACGGGCAGGGTGGCCAATCAGCCCCAGCATTTT
-	TRBV11-2	TRBJ2-7	-	CASNKAGAPSYEQYF	TGTGCCAGCAACAAGGCAGGGGCGCCGTCCTACGAGCAGTACTTC
-	TRBV25-1	TRBJ2-7	once	CASSVGYEQYF	TGTGCCAGCAGCGTGGGGTACGAGCAGTACTTC
-	TRBV11-2	TRBJ2-4	-	CASSLVPPRIDIQYF	TGTGCCAGCAGCTTAGTGCCGCCGAGGATAGACATTCAGTACTTC
-	TRBV7-6	TRBJ2-5	-	CASSTGETQYF	TGTGCCAGCAGTACGGGTGAGACCCAGTACTTC
TRBD1	TRBV2	TRBJ2-1	-	CASSERDRVHEQFF	TGTGCCAGCAGTGAAAGGGACAGGGTGCATGAGCAGTTCTTC
-	TRBV7-9	TRBJ1-4	-	CASSLWDRGNEKLFF	TGTGCCAGCAGCTTATGGGATCGCGGTAATGAAAAACTGTTTTTT
TRBD2	TRBV28	TRBJ2-3	-	CASSLQGLAGGLTDTQYF	TGTGCCAGCAGTCTCCAGGGACTAGCGGGAGGGCTCACAGATACGCAGTATTTT
-	TRBV29-1	TRBJ2-3	-	CSVDGVSTDTQYF	TGCAGCGTCGATGGCGTAAGCACAGATACGCAGTATTTT
-	TRBV6-1	TRBJ2-1	-	CASSHRGEQFF	TGTGCCAGCAGCCATCGGGGTGAGCAGTTCTTC
-	TRBV30	TRBJ1-4	once	CAWSSQGEKLFF	TGTGCCTGGAGTTCGCAGGGGGAAAAACTGTTTTTT
-	TRBV15	TRBJ2-1	-	CATSRAPGLRNEQFF	TGTGCCACCAGCAGAGCTCCGGGTCTAAGGAATGAGCAGTTCTTC
TRBD2	TRBV5-8	TRBJ2-5	-	CASSRGTSGLQETQYF	TGTGCCAGCAGCCGCGGGACTAGCGGGTTACAAGAGACCCAGTACTTC
-	TRBV4-1	TRBJ2-7	few	CASSPWETYEQYF	TGCGCCAGCAGCCCCTGGGAGACCTACGAGCAGTACTTC
TRBD2	TRBV9	TRBJ2-2	-	CASSVVFRGREGNTGELFF	TGTGCCAGCAGCGTAGTGTTCCGTGGGCGGGAGGGAAACACCGGGGAGCTGTTTTTT
-	TRBV9	TRBJ1-3	-	CASSERRDTGNTIYF	TGTGCCAGCAGCGAGCGCCGGGACACTGGAAACACCATATATTTT
TRBD2	TRBV27	TRBJ2-3	-	CASSWVAGGDTQYF	TGTGCCAGCAGTTGGGTAGCGGGAGGAGATACGCAGTATTTT
TRBD1	TRBV19	TRBJ2-2	-	CASSISGQGAGELFF	TGTGCCAGTAGTATCTCGGGACAGGGGGCCGGGGAGCTGTTTTTT
-	TRBV29-1	TRBJ2-1	-	CSVVAEVTNEQFF	TGCAGCGTAGTAGCTGAAGTCACCAATGAGCAGTTCTTC
-	TRBV19	TRBJ2-7	-	CASSAGRGTYEQYF	TGTGCCAGTAGTGCCGGGCGGGGTACCTACGAGCAGTACTTC